This is a list of T cell receptor beta chains from one sample in a study of identical twins. MiXCR, applied by TCRdb to the 5' RACE reads, yields one record per CDR3 protein. The sample contains hundreds of thousands of distinct CDR3 sequences, over 8.5% of which appear only once. These same records also appear under a second study, on yellow fever vaccine responses in identical twins.

The sequencing sample was made of CD8+ T cells sorted from blood. Every receptor here comes from a woman aged 18-35 years in good health. CDR3s include the opening cysteine and the closing phenylalanine or tryptophan. Fields, in order: clone size, D gene, V gene, J gene, CDR3 protein, CDR3 DNA. D genes are given only for firm matches. Clone size is shown for a subset of rows, as once, few, many or a class of expanded clone.

few	.	TRBV27	TRBJ1-5	CASSFWGGNQPQHF	TGTGCCAGCAGTTTTTGGGGAGGCAATCAGCCCCAGCATTTT
.	.	TRBV7-9	TRBJ1-2	CASSLLEGYTF	TGTGCCAGCAGCTTGTTGGAAGGCTACACCTTC
.	TRBD1	TRBV27	TRBJ1-5	CASSSLVTGGQPQHF	TGTGCCAGCAGCAGTTTAGTGACAGGGGGTCAGCCCCAGCATTTT
few	.	TRBV29-1	TRBJ1-4	CSVEDRTQLFF	TGCAGCGTTGAAGATAGGACACAACTGTTTTTT
few	TRBD1	TRBV4-2	TRBJ1-3	CASGQGSSGNTIYF	TGTGCCAGCGGACAGGGGAGCTCTGGAAACACCATATATTTT
.	.	TRBV4-1	TRBJ1-4	CASSQRWYEKLFF	TGCGCCAGCAGCCAGCGGTGGTATGAAAAACTGTTTTTT
few	.	TRBV6-5	TRBJ2-1	CASSRLDNEQFF	TGTGCCAGCAGCCGCCTAGACAATGAGCAGTTCTTC
many	.	TRBV12-3/TRBV12-4	TRBJ2-1	CASSGSGGRGLYNEQFF	TGTGCCAGCAGTGGATCCGGGGGACGGGGCCTTTACAATGAGCAGTTCTTC
many	TRBD2	TRBV24-1	TRBJ2-1	CATSASSGTISSYNEQFF	TGTGCCACCAGTGCATCTAGCGGGACAATCAGCTCCTACAATGAGCAGTTCTTC
many	.	TRBV29-1	TRBJ2-1	CSVEDYRQYEQFF	TGCAGCGTTGAAGATTATCGACAGTACGAGCAGTTCTTC
.	.	TRBV6-2/TRBV6-3	TRBJ2-5	CASTSQETQYF	TGTGCCAGCACCAGCCAAGAGACCCAGTACTTC
few	TRBD1	TRBV15	TRBJ2-2	CATSSTRDRVSGELFF	TGTGCCACCAGCAGCACCCGGGACAGGGTTTCCGGGGAGCTGTTTTTT
.	TRBD2	TRBV6-2/TRBV6-3	TRBJ2-1	CATAGGPNPSYNEQFF	TGTGCCACAGCGGGAGGGCCGAACCCCTCCTACAATGAGCAGTTCTTC
many	TRBD2	TRBV4-3	TRBJ2-1	CASSQDLASGRFNEQFF	TGCGCCAGCAGCCAAGATTTGGCTAGCGGGAGGTTCAATGAGCAGTTCTTC
many	TRBD2	TRBV12-3/TRBV12-4	TRBJ2-1	CASSMGLAYNEQFF	TGTGCCAGCAGTATGGGACTAGCTTACAATGAGCAGTTCTTC
.	TRBD2	TRBV7-9	TRBJ2-7	CASSLTGGREQYF	TGTGCCAGCAGCTTAACGGGAGGAAGGGAGCAGTACTTC
.	.	TRBV29-1	TRBJ2-7	CSVFSQGYEQYF	TGCAGCGTTTTTTCACAGGGCTACGAGCAGTACTTC
.	.	TRBV7-9	TRBJ1-2	CASSLERETVYGYTF	TGTGCCAGCAGCTTAGAGCGGGAGACAGTCTATGGCTACACCTTC
.	.	TRBV20-1	TRBJ2-7	CSASLQGSYEQYF	TGCAGTGCTAGTCTACAGGGAAGCTACGAGCAGTACTTC
.	TRBD1	TRBV7-2	TRBJ2-4	CASSLAGTVLLAKNIQYF	TGTGCCAGCAGCTTAGCCGGGACAGTATTACTAGCCAAAAACATTCAGTACTTC
.	.	TRBV20-1	TRBJ1-1	CSARRAGGTEAFF	TGCAGTGCTAGAAGGGCTGGCGGCACTGAAGCTTTCTTT
.	TRBD1	TRBV11-1	TRBJ1-1	CASSLAGQGYVTEAFF	TGTGCCAGCAGCTTAGCGGGACAGGGTTATGTTACTGAAGCTTTCTTT
many	TRBD1	TRBV7-8	TRBJ2-2	CASSNGTGVTNTGELFF	TGTGCCAGCAGCAACGGGACAGGGGTTACCAACACCGGGGAGCTGTTTTTT
.	TRBD2	TRBV7-2	TRBJ2-7	CASSLARLAVEQYF	TGTGCCAGCAGCTTAGCGCGACTAGCAGTCGAGCAGTACTTC
.	TRBD2	TRBV10-3	TRBJ2-7	CAIRGVGRANEQYF	TGTGCCATCAGGGGAGTCGGGAGGGCCAACGAGCAGTACTTC
few	.	TRBV25-1	TRBJ2-5	CASSETVAGETQYF	TGTGCCAGCAGTGAAACCGTAGCCGGGGAGACCCAGTACTTC
many	.	TRBV9	TRBJ1-1	CASSVVDKNTEAFF	TGTGCCAGCAGCGTAGTGGATAAGAACACTGAAGCTTTCTTT
few	.	TRBV3-1	TRBJ2-3	CASSQDPAGWQGDTQYF	TGTGCCAGCAGCCAAGATCCGGCGGGGTGGCAGGGAGATACGCAGTATTTT
many	TRBD1	TRBV5-1	TRBJ2-1	CASSLFFPSEVQGIYNEQFF	TGCGCCAGCAGCTTGTTTTTTCCAAGTGAGGTACAGGGGATTTACAATGAGCAGTTCTTC
few	.	TRBV6-5	TRBJ1-2	CASSYGGGTYGYTF	TGTGCCAGCAGTTACGGTGGGGGTACTTATGGCTACACCTTC
many	TRBD2	TRBV27	TRBJ2-7	CASGVAGAYEQYF	TGTGCCAGCGGGGTAGCGGGAGCCTACGAGCAGTACTTC
.	TRBD2	TRBV2	TRBJ2-1	CASSVVTSGHYNEQFF	TGTGCCAGCAGTGTGGTGACTAGCGGACATTACAATGAGCAGTTCTTC
.	.	TRBV7-9	TRBJ2-7	CASSSLGGYEQYF	TGTGCCAGCAGCTCATTAGGGGGCTACGAGCAGTACTTC
few	.	TRBV3-1	TRBJ2-1	CASSQDQAYGSYNEQFF	TGTGCCAGCAGCCAAGATCAGGCGTACGGGTCCTACAATGAGCAGTTCTTC
.	TRBD2	TRBV28	TRBJ2-1	CASTQSSSGGDEQFF	TGTGCCAGCACTCAATCCTCTAGCGGGGGGGACGAGCAGTTCTTC
.	.	TRBV7-2	TRBJ2-3	CASSPTGRSDTQYF	TGTGCCAGCAGCCCAACCGGTCGTTCAGATACGCAGTATTTT
.	.	TRBV29-1	TRBJ2-2	CSVEAQGWGELFF	TGCAGCGTTGAAGCCCAGGGGTGGGGGGAGCTGTTTTTT
.	.	TRBV5-6	TRBJ1-5	CASSDGQSQPQHF	TGTGCCAGCAGCGACGGACAGAGTCAGCCCCAGCATTTT
.	.	TRBV7-3	TRBJ2-3	CASSLTAGTESTDTQYF	TGTGCCAGCAGCTTAACGGCGGGGACCGAGAGCACAGATACGCAGTATTTT
many	TRBD1	TRBV5-1	TRBJ1-1	CASSKTQTPGSHSGQLMNTEAFF	TGCGCCAGCAGCAAGACCCAAACCCCGGGATCACACTCGGGACAGTTAATGAACACTGAAGCTTTCTTT
.	.	TRBV4-3	TRBJ2-5	CASSQDGGPEAQYF	TGCGCCAGCAGCCAAGATGGGGGGCCGGAGGCCCAGTACTTC
.	.	TRBV7-3	TRBJ2-1	CASRPQGTNEQFF	TGTGCCAGCAGACCACAGGGAACCAATGAGCAGTTCTTC
.	.	TRBV5-1	TRBJ2-5	CASLDHETQYF	TGCGCCAGCTTGGATCACGAGACCCAGTACTTC
few	.	TRBV19	TRBJ1-5	CASTEMGYSNQPQHF	TGTGCCAGTACCGAGATGGGCTATAGCAATCAGCCCCAGCATTTT
few	TRBD2	TRBV6-1	TRBJ2-7	CASSPGGRKDEQYF	TGTGCCAGCAGCCCGGGCGGGAGGAAAGACGAGCAGTACTTC
few	TRBD2	TRBV7-8	TRBJ2-7	CASSLARVPGLGGYEQYF	TGTGCCAGCAGCTTAGCGCGCGTACCGGGACTAGGTGGCTACGAGCAGTACTTC
.	.	TRBV9	TRBJ2-1	CASSVKQGGHNEQFF	TGTGCCAGCAGCGTAAAACAGGGTGGACACAATGAGCAGTTCTTC
.	TRBD2	TRBV7-2	TRBJ2-2	CASSLGVAGSPEELFF	TGTGCCAGCAGCTTAGGGGTAGCGGGGTCCCCAGAGGAGCTGTTTTTT
.	TRBD1	TRBV7-3	TRBJ2-5	CASSLIPGTGQETQYF	TGTGCCAGCAGCTTAATCCCCGGGACAGGGCAAGAGACCCAGTACTTC
many	.	TRBV7-2	TRBJ2-5	CASSLEGLGLEKTQYF	TGTGCCAGCAGCTTAGAAGGGTTAGGGCTCGAGAAGACCCAGTACTTC
many	.	TRBV5-1	TRBJ2-5	CASSDSGANQETQYF	TGCGCCAGCAGCGACAGTGGGGCGAACCAAGAGACCCAGTACTTC
few	TRBD1	TRBV5-1	TRBJ1-1	CASSAQGAGGTEAFF	TGCGCCAGCAGCGCACAGGGGGCTGGGGGCACTGAAGCTTTCTTT
.	.	TRBV12-3/TRBV12-4	TRBJ2-1	CAFSFSERLANPYNEQFF	TGTGCCTTCAGTTTTTCGGAGAGATTAGCGAACCCCTACAATGAGCAGTTCTTC
few	.	TRBV14	TRBJ2-7	CASSQDKVAVGGPQTYEQYF	TGTGCCAGCAGCCAAGATAAAGTGGCGGTGGGGGGCCCCCAAACCTACGAGCAGTACTTC
.	.	TRBV3-1	TRBJ2-4	CASSPYQSGALAKNIQYF	TGTGCCAGCAGCCCTTACCAAAGCGGAGCCCTAGCCAAAAACATTCAGTACTTC
few	TRBD1	TRBV6-2/TRBV6-3	TRBJ2-4	CASSYLGQGRDIQYF	TGTGCCAGCAGTTACCTGGGACAGGGACGAGACATTCAGTACTTC
.	.	TRBV5-1	TRBJ2-3	CASSPGTDSTDTQYF	TGCGCCAGCAGCCCCGGGACGGATAGCACAGATACGCAGTATTTT
few	.	TRBV20-1	TRBJ1-1	CSARDSAGGTEAFF	TGCAGTGCTAGAGATAGCGCTGGGGGCACTGAAGCTTTCTTT
many	TRBD2	TRBV12-5	TRBJ2-5	CASGTSMGLAKETQYF	TGTGCTAGTGGTACATCTATGGGACTAGCTAAAGAGACCCAGTACTTC